Listed here is a single T cell receptor beta chain. Some clones are missing from TCRdb's copy, which holds only in-frame ones; the method was immunoSEQ multiplex PCR. The table records about 50,000 clones, about 90% of them present only once. This record belongs to a study of T cell changes during pregnancy in multiple sclerosis. Trimming removed 3 bases at V and 4 bases at J, with 6 bases between. From germline, CDR1 is DFQATT and CDR2 SNEGSKA (reference sequence). The CDR3 spans 11 residues. The sequence was obtained from a female donor with multiple sclerosis, enrolled in a pregnancy study. V and J are TRBV20-1 and TRBJ2-5; D unresolved. Sequencing was performed on CD4+ T cells from peripheral blood mononuclear cells, taken after pregnancy. CDR3 sequence reads: CSASVGETQYF. In DNA form, the CDR3 reads TGCAGTGCTAGCGTCGGAGAGACCCAGTACTTC.